The 22 T cell receptor beta chains in this list originate from one sample, sequenced in a study of T cell responses to AZD1222 COVID-19 vaccine. TCRdb's copy holds only in-frame clones and misses some; the assay was immunoSEQ multiplex PCR. Counted here are approximately 140,000 clones, 80% to 90% occurring once; the ten biggest clones make up 5.5%. The starting material was peripheral blood, obtained on day 0 of AZD1222 vaccination. The receptor set was obtained from an adult in good health.

The V gene is TRBV19, the J gene TRBJ1-1; D is uncertain. Germline assignment: CDR1 LNHDA and CDR2 SQIVND (reference sequence). This CDR3 comprises 15 residues. With 2 bases removed from V and 1 base from J, the gap between germline ends came to 11 bases. The CDR3 sequence: CASSIHGSQNTEAFF. The CDR3 region has the DNA TGTGCCAGTAGTATACACGGCAGTCAGAACACTGAAGCTTTCTTT.

The genes are TRBV2 and TRBJ1-1; 7 bases are a match to TRBD1. V lost 7 bases, J lost 7 bases, and 12 bases stayed unmatched. Per germline, CDR1 SNHLY and CDR2 FYNNEI. This CDR3 comprises 14 residues. The CDR3 DNA reads as TGTGCCAGCACCCCTCCCAGGGGGAGGGTTGAAGCTTTCTTT. Translation: CASTPPRGRVEAFF.

This chain connects TRBV4-3 to TRBJ2-2; D gene uncertain. The CDR3 spans 13 residues. Germline-derived CDR1 and CDR2 are LGHNA and YSLEER. Trimming took 0 bases from V and 7 from J, leaving 6 bases between them. This CDR3 is CASSQDTVGELFF. Here the CDR3 DNA reads TGCGCCAGCAGCCAAGACACGGTCGGGGAGCTGTTTTTT.

The rearrangement joins TRBV27 to TRBJ1-2, with D perhaps TRBD1 (6 bases). The germline CDR1 and CDR2 sequences are MNHEY and SMNVEV (reference sequence). This CDR3 spans 13 amino acids. With 6 bases removed from V and 2 bases from J, the gap between germline ends came to 10 bases. The chain's CDR3 is CASSGGGNYGYTF. The DNA for the CDR3 is TGTGCCAGCAGCGGGGGCGGAAACTATGGCTACACCTTC.

The gene calls are TRBV4-1 and TRBJ2-1; 14 bases are a match to TRBD2. This CDR3 comprises 19 residues. V dropped 0 bases and J dropped 10; count of bases not matched to a gene: 14. Germline CDR1 reads MGHRA; CDR2 reads YSYEKL. In DNA form, the CDR3 reads TGCGCCAGCAGCCAAGATCCCCTTCTGACTAGCGGGAGGGCCGGAGAGCAGTTCTTC. Its protein product is CASSQDPLLTSGRAGEQFF.

The rearrangement uses TRBV5-6 and TRBJ2-7, with 7 bases aligning to TRBD1. With V trimmed by 2 bases and J by 1 base, 6 bases remained unmatched. The germline gives CDR1 SGHDT, CDR2 YYEEEE. This CDR3 has 15 residues. In DNA, the CDR3 is TGTGCCAGCAGCTTTCAAGGGGGCAGGTCCTACGAGCAGTACTTC. Its translation: CASSFQGGRSYEQYF.

The chain combines TRBV14 with TRBJ2-3; D is ambiguous. Trimming stripped 1 base from V and 1 base from J, with 9 bases between. CDR1 is SGHDN, CDR2 FVKESK, per germline. This CDR3 is 15 amino acids long. CDR3 coding DNA: TGTGCCAGCAGCCAAGGGGTTTTTGGCACAGATACGCAGTATTTT. Translating gives CASSQGVFGTDTQYF.

The V and J genes are TRBV7-8 and TRBJ2-3; D is perhaps TRBD1 (6 bases). V was cut by 5 bases and J by 2 bases, with 20 bases left in between. Germline V lookup: CDR1 SGHVS, CDR2 FQNEAQ. This CDR3 comprises 17 residues. The CDR3 DNA sequence: TGTGCCAGCAGCCTACCTCCGGGACATCATTACACAGATACGCAGTATTTT. Translating it yields CASSLPPGHHYTDTQYF.

The chain is built from TRBV2 and TRBJ2-7; D is unclear. CDR1 is SNHLY and CDR2 is FYNNEI in the germline V gene. V shed 7 bases and J shed 1 base, with 5 bases lying between them. The CDR3 extends over 11 amino acids. The CDR3 loop is CASMMSYEQYF. The CDR3 bases are TGTGCCAGCATGATGTCCTACGAGCAGTACTTC.

This chain connects TRBV19 to TRBJ2-1; unclear D gene. The V and J ends lost 1 base and 4 bases respectively, with 5 bases between them. Germline V gene sequence: CDR1 LNHDA, CDR2 SQIVND (reference sequence). The CDR3 runs to 13 residues. The CDR3 DNA is TGTGCCAGTAGTATAGCAGTATACAATGAGCAGTTCTTC. Translation gives CASSIAVYNEQFF.

This chain links TRBV4-1 with TRBJ2-7; TRBD1 agrees at 11 bases. V lost 1 base and J lost 3; bases outside the gene matches: 2. Germline CDR1 reads MGHRA; CDR2 reads YSYEKL. The CDR3 runs to 15 residues. For the CDR3, the DNA is TGCGCCAGCAGCCAAGCGGGACAGGGGGGCTACGAGCAGTACTTC. It encodes CASSQAGQGGYEQYF.

The chain joins TRBV7-8 to TRBJ2-7; 7 bases align to TRBD1. J gave up 1 base and V 6 bases, and 12 bases lay outside the gene matches. This CDR3 has 16 amino acids. Germline V CDR1 and CDR2: SGHVS, FQNEAQ. CDR3 protein: CASRANRGRPSYEQYF. DNA for the CDR3: TGTGCCAGCAGGGCTAATAGGGGGCGCCCATCCTACGAGCAGTACTTC.

The chain couples TRBV7-8 to TRBJ2-1, with 9 bases matching TRBD1. Unmatched junction bases numbered 9, after V lost 6 bases and J lost 6 bases. Germline values: CDR1 SGHVS, CDR2 FQNEAQ. The CDR3 extends over 15 amino acids. The CDR3: CASRNPGQGVNEQFF. CDR3 nucleotides: TGTGCCAGCAGAAACCCGGGACAGGGTGTCAATGAGCAGTTCTTC.

This chain joins TRBV28 and TRBJ2-7; D is undetermined. This CDR3 is 14 amino acids long. Germline loops: CDR1 MDHEN, CDR2 SYDVKM. The V gene lost 5 bases and the J gene lost 0 bases, with 11 bases spanning the gap. The DNA of the CDR3 is TGTGCCAGCAGTCCTACACGGAGCTCCTACGAGCAGTACTTC. Amino acid sequence: CASSPTRSSYEQYF.

The chain carries TRBV14 and TRBJ2-7; 12 bases map to TRBD1. CDR3 length: 15 amino acids. Germline lookup yields CDR1 SGHDN and CDR2 FVKESK. Germline trimming cut 4 bases from V and 4 bases from J; bases unmatched to any gene: 5. The CDR3 nucleotides are TGTGCCAGCAGCCCCCGGGACAGGGGGCTTTACGAGCAGTACTTC. It codes for CASSPRDRGLYEQYF.

The chain is built from TRBV7-2 and TRBJ1-6; 8 bases map to TRBD1. The CDR3 is made up of 16 amino acids. The junction had 9 bases not matched to a gene; V was cut back by 5 bases and J by 6 bases. Germline V CDR1 and CDR2: SGHTA, FQGNSA. In DNA form, the CDR3 reads TGTGCCAGCAGCCCCCGGACAGGGACCTCTAATTCACCCCTCCACTTT. Translation gives CASSPRTGTSNSPLHF. The whole variable domain, remainder taken from reference TRBV7-2 and TRBJ1-6, is GAGVSQSPSNKVTEKGKDVELRCDPISGHTALYWYRQSLGQGLEFLIYFQGNSAPDKSGLPSDRFSAERTGGSVSTLTIQRTQQEDSAVYLCASSPRTGTSNSPLHFGNGTRLTVT.

The chain combines TRBV18 with TRBJ1-1; no reliable D call. CDR1 is KGHSH, CDR2 LQKENI, per germline. The CDR3 sequence is 12 residues long. Trimming left V 5 bases short and J 6 bases short, with 10 bases between. The CDR3 protein is CASSNGKAEAFF. For the CDR3, the DNA is TGTGCCAGCTCAAACGGGAAGGCTGAAGCTTTCTTT.

The genes are TRBV5-6 and TRBJ1-2, with 8 bases aligning to TRBD1. Germline-derived CDR1 and CDR2 are SGHDT and YYEEEE. The length of the CDR3 is 15 residues. After removal of 3 bases from V and 7 bases from J, the junction contained 11 bases not matched to a gene. CDR3 sequence (DNA): TGTGCCAGCAGCTGGCCGCAGGGGGCTAAGGGTGGCTACACCTTC. Protein sequence: CASSWPQGAKGGYTF.

The CDR3 nucleotides read TGTGCCAGCAGCTCGCCGGGGAAGCTTTACAATGAGCAGTTCTTC. This translates into CASSSPGKLYNEQFF. The genes are TRBV5-5 and TRBJ2-1, with D maybe TRBD2 (5 bases). CDR1 SGHKS and CDR2 YYEKEE come from the germline V gene (reference sequence). Trimming took off 3 bases at V and 4 bases at J, with 14 bases between the two ends. CDR3 length equals 15 residues. Full variable domain (missing parts from reference TRBV5-5 and TRBJ2-1): DAGVTQSPTHLIKTRGQQVTLRCSPISGHKSVSWYQQVLGQGPQFIFQYYEKEERGRGNFPDRFSARQFPNYSSELNVNALLLGDSALYLCASSSPGKLYNEQFFGPGTRLTVL.

The genes are TRBV15 and TRBJ2-3, with D perhaps matching TRBD2 (6 bases). CDR3 size: 15 residues. Trimming pared 1 base from V and 2 bases from J, leaving 10 bases between. Per the germline V gene, CDR1 is LNHNV and CDR2 is YYDKDF (reference sequence). CDR3 nucleotides: TGTGCCACCAGCAGAGGAACTAGCTCCACAGATACGCAGTATTTT. Translating it yields CATSRGTSSTDTQYF.

This chain joins TRBV18 and TRBJ1-5, with TRBD1 identical over 7 bases. J was trimmed by 10 bases and V by 5 bases; bases with no gene match: 14. The length of the CDR3 is 15 residues. Germline V lookup: CDR1 KGHSH, CDR2 LQKENI. The CDR3 reads CASSAERQGVLPQHF. The CDR3 DNA is TGTGCCAGCTCAGCTGAACGGCAGGGGGTTCTCCCCCAGCATTTT.

The V gene is TRBV6-6, the J gene TRBJ2-7; D remains ambiguous. Looked up from germline, CDR1 is MNHNY and CDR2 is SVGAGI (reference sequence). The ends were cut back, 2 bases at V and 9 bases at J, with 14 bases in the middle. This CDR3 contains 13 residues. In DNA, the CDR3 is TGTGCCAGCAGTTACCCAGGCCAAATGGGGCAGTACTTC. As protein: CASSYPGQMGQYF.